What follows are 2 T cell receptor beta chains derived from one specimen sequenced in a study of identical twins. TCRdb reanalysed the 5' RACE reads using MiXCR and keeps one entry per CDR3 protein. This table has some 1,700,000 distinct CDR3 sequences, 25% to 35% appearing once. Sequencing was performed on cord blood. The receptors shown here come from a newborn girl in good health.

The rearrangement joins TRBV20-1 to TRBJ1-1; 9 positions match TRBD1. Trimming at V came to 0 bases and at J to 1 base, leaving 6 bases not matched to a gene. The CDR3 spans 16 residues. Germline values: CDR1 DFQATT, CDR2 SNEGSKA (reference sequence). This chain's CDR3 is CSARDRGQGANTEAFF. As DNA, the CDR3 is TGCAGTGCTAGAGATCGGGGACAGGGAGCGAACACTGAAGCTTTCTTT.

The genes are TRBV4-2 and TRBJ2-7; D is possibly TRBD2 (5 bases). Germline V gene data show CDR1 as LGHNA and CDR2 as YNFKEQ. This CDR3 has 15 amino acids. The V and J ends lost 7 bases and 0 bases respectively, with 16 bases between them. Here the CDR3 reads CASIADYRSSYEQYF. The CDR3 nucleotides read TGTGCCAGCATCGCAGACTACCGTAGCTCCTACGAGCAGTACTTC.